The source of this TCR beta chain is a study of shared clonotypes between healthy human individuals. Across the study: The people who gave samples were a couple of women and a few men aged 18 to 49. Used for every donor were three CD4 naive, three CD4 memory, two CD8 naive and one CD8 memory plate.

The CDR3 totals 18 residues. The junction had 10 bases not matched to a gene; V was cut back by 2 bases and J by 0 bases. Looked up from germline, CDR1 is SGHKS and CDR2 is YYEKEE (reference sequence). The table came from immunoSEQ multiplex PCR; TCRdb's copy has only in-frame clones and leaves some out. The sample lists 630,000 or so clones, roughly 98% seen once, with 0.3% in the top ten. Study results and limitations: Deeper or shallower sequencing was expected to change how clonotypes are shared among donors. Across subsets, estimated richness was generally greater for naive than for memory populations.

Note on this clone: Its antigen is unknown.

Naive CD8 cells lacked CD45RO and underwent positive selection for CCR7, leaving out terminally differentiated effector memory CD45RA+ cells. Input material: naive CD8+ T cells sorted from blood. V and J are TRBV5-5 and TRBJ2-3; TRBD2 aligns across 9 bases. The receptor was derived from a man aged 25-45 years in good health. For the CDR3, the DNA is TGTGCCAGCAGCTTTCAAACCGGGACTAGCCGGAGCACAGATACGCAGTATTTT. This codes for CASSFQTGTSRSTDTQYF.